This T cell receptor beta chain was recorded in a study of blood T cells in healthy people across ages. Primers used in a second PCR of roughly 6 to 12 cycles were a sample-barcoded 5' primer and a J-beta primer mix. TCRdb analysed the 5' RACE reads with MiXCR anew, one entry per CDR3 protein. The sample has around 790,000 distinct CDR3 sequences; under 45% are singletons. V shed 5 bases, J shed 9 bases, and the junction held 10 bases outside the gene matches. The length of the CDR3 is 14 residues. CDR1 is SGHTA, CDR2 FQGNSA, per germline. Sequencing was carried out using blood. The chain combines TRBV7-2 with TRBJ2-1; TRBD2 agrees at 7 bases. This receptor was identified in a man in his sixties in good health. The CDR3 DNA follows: TGTGCCAGCAGCCGTTGGGAGGGTGCGGGTGAGCAGTTCTTC. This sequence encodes CASSRWEGAGEQFF.